The source of this T cell receptor (beta chain) is a study of blood T cell repertoires in COVID-19. Turning to the study itself: Sources were T cells, B-cell-depleted T cells, or PBMCs; the material itself was cDNA or gDNA.

Germline V CDR1 and CDR2: SGHAT, FQNNGV. This CDR3 is 13 amino acids long. Trimming stripped 5 bases from V and 4 bases from J, with 11 bases between. Original handling: Reference gene primer amplification in the assay estimated nucleated cell counts. This table comes from immunoSEQ multiplex PCR, and its TCRdb copy is limited to in-frame clones, with some not included. For V, J and clone size, that table is used; D and trimming come from the DNA. The sample holds approximately 76,000 clones, roughly 87% seen once. The clonotype comes from a man aged 45-65 years with acute or convalescent COVID-19. Material for sequencing was peripheral blood. V gene TRBV11-2 combines with J gene TRBJ1-1; D remains unclear. In nucleotides, the CDR3 is TGTGCCAGCAGCCCAACCATGAGCACTGAAGCTTTCTTT. Translated, it gives CASSPTMSTEAFF.